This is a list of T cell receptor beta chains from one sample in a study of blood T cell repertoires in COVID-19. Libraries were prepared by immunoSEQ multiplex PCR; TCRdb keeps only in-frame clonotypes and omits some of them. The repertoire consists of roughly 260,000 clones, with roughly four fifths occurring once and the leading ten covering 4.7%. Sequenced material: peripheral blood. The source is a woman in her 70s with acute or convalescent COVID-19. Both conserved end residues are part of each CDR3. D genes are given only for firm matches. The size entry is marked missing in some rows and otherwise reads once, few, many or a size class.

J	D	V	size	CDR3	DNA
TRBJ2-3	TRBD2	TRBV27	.	CATAGQFTDTQYF	TGTGCCACAGCGGGGCAGTTTACAGATACGCAGTATTTT
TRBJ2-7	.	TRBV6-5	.	CASTRTGEVYEQYF	TGTGCCAGCACCCGAACGGGGGAGGTCTACGAGCAGTACTTC
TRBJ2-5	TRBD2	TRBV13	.	CASSLESLAGGQETQYF	TGTGCCAGCAGCTTAGAATCGCTAGCGGGGGGCCAAGAGACCCAGTACTTC
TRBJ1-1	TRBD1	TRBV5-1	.	CASSLAQGSTEAFF	TGCGCCAGCAGCTTGGCACAGGGGAGCACTGAAGCTTTCTTT
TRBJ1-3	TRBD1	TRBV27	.	CASSSNLGTAKSGNTIYF	TGTGCCAGCAGTTCCAATTTAGGGACAGCCAAATCTGGAAACACCATATATTTT
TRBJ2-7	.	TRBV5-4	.	CASSGQGSRSYEQYF	TGTGCCAGCAGCGGGCAGGGGTCCCGCTCCTACGAGCAGTACTTC
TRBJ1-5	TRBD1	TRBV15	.	CATTQDREIDQPQHF	TGTGCCACCACCCAGGACAGGGAGATCGATCAGCCCCAGCATTTT
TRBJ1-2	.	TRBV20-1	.	CSASQTNYGYTF	TGCAGTGCTAGTCAGACTAACTATGGCTACACCTTC
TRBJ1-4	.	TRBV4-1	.	CASSTPTNEKLFF	TGCGCCAGCAGTACTCCAACTAATGAAAAACTGTTTTTT
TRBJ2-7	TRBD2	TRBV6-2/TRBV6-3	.	CASSYVSGLGPSYEQYF	TGTGCCAGCAGTTACGTTTCGGGACTAGGTCCCTCCTACGAGCAGTACTTC
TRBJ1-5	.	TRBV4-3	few	CASSQGQDNQPQHF	TGCGCCAGCAGCCAAGGACAGGACAATCAGCCCCAGCATTTT
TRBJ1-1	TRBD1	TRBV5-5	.	CASSLLQGANTEAFF	TGTGCCAGCAGCCTACTACAGGGGGCGAACACTGAAGCTTTCTTT
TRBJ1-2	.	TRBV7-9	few	CASSFQDFRGYGYTF	TGTGCCAGCAGCTTTCAGGATTTTCGTGGCTATGGCTACACCTTC
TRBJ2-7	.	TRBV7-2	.	CASSLGHRAAYEQYF	TGTGCCAGCAGCTTAGGTCACAGGGCCGCCTACGAGCAGTACTTC
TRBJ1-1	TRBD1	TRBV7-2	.	CASSLGVQGVAFF	TGTGCCAGCAGCTTAGGGGTACAGGGGGTAGCTTTCTTT
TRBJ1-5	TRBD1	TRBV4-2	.	CASSQEAGGGQPQHF	TGTGCCAGCAGCCAAGAAGCAGGGGGAGGTCAGCCCCAGCATTTT
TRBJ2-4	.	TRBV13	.	CASSPWRGGAKNIQYF	TGTGCCAGCAGCCCCTGGAGGGGGGGAGCCAAAAACATTCAGTACTTC
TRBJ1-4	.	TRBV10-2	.	CASSESGTTYEKLFF	TGCGCCAGCAGTGAATCCGGGACAACCTATGAAAAACTGTTTTTT
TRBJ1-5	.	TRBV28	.	CASSLIRVNQPQHF	TGTGCCAGCAGTTTAATCCGGGTGAATCAGCCCCAGCATTTT
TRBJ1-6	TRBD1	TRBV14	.	CASSRQGWNSPLHF	TGTGCCAGCAGCCGACAGGGTTGGAATTCACCCCTCCACTTT
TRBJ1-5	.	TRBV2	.	CASSEQNSNQPQHF	TGTGCCAGCAGTGAACAGAATAGCAATCAGCCCCAGCATTTT
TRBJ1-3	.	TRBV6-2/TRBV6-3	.	CASSSVDISGNTIYF	TGTGCCAGCAGTTCCGTAGACATCTCTGGAAACACCATATATTTT
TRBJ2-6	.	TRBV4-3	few	CASSQESSGANVLTF	TGCGCCAGCAGCCAGGAGAGCTCTGGGGCCAACGTCCTGACTTTC
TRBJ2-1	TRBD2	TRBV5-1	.	CASSLAASGGPMLFF	TGCGCCAGCAGCTTGGCGGCTAGCGGGGGACCGATGCTGTTCTTC
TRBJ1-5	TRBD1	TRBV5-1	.	CASSPRGTGGQPQHF	TGCGCCAGCAGCCCCCGGGGGACAGGGGGTCAGCCCCAGCATTTT
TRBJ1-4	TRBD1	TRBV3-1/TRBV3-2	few	CASSQGQINEKLFF	TGTGCCAGCAGTCAGGGACAGATCAATGAAAAACTGTTTTTT
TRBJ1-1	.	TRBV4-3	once	CASSSESITEAFF	TGCGCCAGCAGCTCAGAATCAATCACTGAAGCTTTCTTT
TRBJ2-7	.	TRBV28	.	CASSFGAPSSYEQYF	TGTGCCAGCAGTTTTGGGGCACCGAGCTCCTACGAGCAGTACTTC
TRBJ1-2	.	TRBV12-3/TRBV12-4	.	CASSFGANYGYTF	TGTGCCAGCAGTTTTGGGGCAAACTATGGCTACACCTTC
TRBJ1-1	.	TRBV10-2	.	CASSDAGAGAFF	TGCGCCAGCAGTGACGCAGGCGCGGGAGCTTTCTTT
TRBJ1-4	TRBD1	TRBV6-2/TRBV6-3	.	CASTPGGTANEKLFF	TGTGCCAGCACCCCAGGGGGGACAGCAAATGAAAAACTGTTTTTT
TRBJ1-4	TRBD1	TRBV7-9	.	CASSQGQGGEKLFF	TGTGCCAGCAGCCAAGGACAGGGTGGAGAAAAACTGTTTTTT
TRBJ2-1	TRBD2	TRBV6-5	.	CASRASGGPHDEQFF	TGTGCCAGCAGGGCAAGCGGGGGGCCTCACGATGAGCAGTTCTTC
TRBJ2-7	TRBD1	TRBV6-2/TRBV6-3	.	CASSGTDREQYF	TGTGCCAGCAGTGGGACAGACCGCGAGCAGTACTTC
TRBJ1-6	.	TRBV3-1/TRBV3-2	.	CASSLRESYNSPLHF	TGTGCCAGCAGCCTACGGGAGTCCTATAATTCACCCCTCCACTTT
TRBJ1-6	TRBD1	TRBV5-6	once	CASSVGQGARGNSPLHF	TGTGCCAGCAGCGTGGGACAGGGGGCTAGAGGGAATTCACCCCTCCACTTT
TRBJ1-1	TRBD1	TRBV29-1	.	CSATGGVNTEAFF	TGCAGCGCCACAGGGGGCGTGAACACTGAAGCTTTCTTT
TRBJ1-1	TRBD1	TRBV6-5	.	CASRTGQGDTEAFF	TGTGCCAGCAGGACGGGACAGGGGGACACTGAAGCTTTCTTT
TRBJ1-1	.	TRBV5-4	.	CASSGQLVNTEAFF	TGTGCCAGCAGTGGACAACTCGTGAACACTGAAGCTTTCTTT
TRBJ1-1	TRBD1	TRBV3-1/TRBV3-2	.	CASSQAGTGRVNTEAFF	TGTGCCAGCAGCCAGGCCGGGACAGGGAGGGTGAACACTGAAGCTTTCTTT
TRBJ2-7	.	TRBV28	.	CASRSWAGHYEQYF	TGTGCCAGCAGATCTTGGGCGGGTCACTACGAGCAGTACTTC
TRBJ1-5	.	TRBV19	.	CASSLGGYQPQHF	TGTGCCAGTAGCCTGGGGGGATATCAGCCCCAGCATTTT
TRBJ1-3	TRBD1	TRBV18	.	CASSPLTGVGNTIYF	TGTGCCAGCTCACCATTAACAGGGGTTGGAAACACCATATATTTT
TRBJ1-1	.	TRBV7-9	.	CASSQGILNTEAFF	TGTGCCAGCAGCCAGGGAATATTGAACACTGAAGCTTTCTTT
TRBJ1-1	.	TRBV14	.	CASSHRGSNTEAFF	TGTGCCAGCAGCCATAGGGGGTCGAACACTGAAGCTTTCTTT
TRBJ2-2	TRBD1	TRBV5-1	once	CASSAFGQGDTGELFF	TGCGCCAGCAGCGCATTTGGACAGGGTGATACCGGGGAGCTGTTTTTT
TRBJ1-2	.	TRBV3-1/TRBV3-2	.	CASSQVPRERGYTF	TGTGCCAGCAGCCAAGTTCCCAGGGAACGTGGCTACACCTTC
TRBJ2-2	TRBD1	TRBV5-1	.	CASSSWGQGPNTGELFF	TGCGCCAGCAGCTCATGGGGACAGGGTCCGAACACCGGGGAGCTGTTTTTT
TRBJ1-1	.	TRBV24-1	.	CATSDFYGTEAFF	TGTGCCACCAGTGATTTCTACGGCACTGAAGCTTTCTTT
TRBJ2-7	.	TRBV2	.	CASSQGWRNEQYF	TGTGCCAGCAGTCAGGGTTGGCGAAACGAGCAGTACTTC
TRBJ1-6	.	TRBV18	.	CASSPHRGGDSPLHF	TGTGCCAGCTCACCCCACCGGGGAGGAGATTCACCCCTCCACTTT
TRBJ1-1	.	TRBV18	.	CASSPYQGLGTEAFF	TGTGCCAGCTCACCTTATCAGGGGCTCGGCACTGAAGCTTTCTTT
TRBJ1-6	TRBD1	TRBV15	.	CATSRGQPNSPLHF	TGTGCCACCAGCAGGGGACAGCCTAATTCACCCCTCCACTTT
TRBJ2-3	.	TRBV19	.	CASSRGTIDTDTQYF	TGTGCCAGTAGTAGGGGGACAATTGACACAGATACGCAGTATTTT
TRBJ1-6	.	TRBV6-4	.	CASSEQPYNSPLHF	TGTGCCAGCAGTGAACAGCCGTATAATTCACCCCTCCACTTT
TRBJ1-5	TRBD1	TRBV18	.	CASSPPPGQGVNQPQHF	TGTGCCAGCTCACCACCACCGGGACAGGGGGTTAATCAGCCCCAGCATTTT
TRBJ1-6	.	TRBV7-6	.	CASSLVGRDNSPLHF	TGTGCCAGCAGCTTAGTCGGCAGGGATAATTCACCCCTCCACTTT
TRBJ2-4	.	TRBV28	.	CASSSTGNGAKNIQYF	TGTGCCAGCAGTTCTACGGGGAATGGGGCCAAAAACATTCAGTACTTC
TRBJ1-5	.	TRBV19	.	CASSREGRDQPQHF	TGTGCCAGTAGTAGGGAGGGCAGGGATCAGCCCCAGCATTTT
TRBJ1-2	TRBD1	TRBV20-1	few	CSASGTGVEGYTF	TGCAGTGCTAGTGGGACAGGGGTCGAGGGCTACACCTTC